Given below is one TCR beta chain in context. The antigen is unknown. The data belong to a study of breast tumors, draining lymph nodes, adjacent tissues. The study, taken as a whole, reports: Compared with lymph nodes, tumors were less diverse; compared with nontumor tissue, more. The lymph node origin of tumor T cells was framed as consistent with a hypothesis, not demonstrated. Luminal-like breast cancer showed significantly greater tumor-nontumor repertoire similarity than basal-like breast cancer did. Data fit most tumor T cells coming from lymph node, expanding in tumor.

Germline CDR1 SQVTM, CDR2 ANQGSEA. The CDR3 extends over 10 amino acids. TCRdb itself ran the multiplex PCR reads through MiXCR, one entry per CDR3 protein. The sample contains approximately 12,000 distinct CDR3 sequences, 45% to 50% of which appear only once. The TCR sequence derives from a female donor with breast cancer. Some clones in this sample may be carry-over from other donors' samples. Specimen: tumor-adjacent breast tissue. The chain couples TRBV29-1 to TRBJ2-1; D gene ambiguous. CDR3 residues: CSRSYNEQFF. CDR3 bases: TGCAGTCGCTCATACAATGAGCAGTTCTTC.